This TCR beta chain was retrieved from a study of Graves' ophthalmopathy and Graves' hyperthyroidism. Study-wide points: Classification of ophthalmopathy versus stable hyperthyroidism by a 13-signature model yielded roughly 86% sensitivity and 65% to 83% specificity.

Amplification of the TCR beta CDR3 regions used RNA transcripts (as template). Second-round multiplex PCR followed a first-round RT-PCR using HTBI primers. TCRdb passed the multiplex PCR reads through MiXCR, listing each CDR3 protein once. Of about 550,000 distinct CDR3 sequences in the sample, 35% to 40% were seen once. This clonotype was seen ten or more times. The antigen remains unidentified. Germline V gives CDR1 MNHNY, CDR2 SVGAGI (reference sequence). The CDR3 covers 17 residues. The J segment lost 2 bases and the V segment lost 2 bases, leaving 12 bases of the junction unmatched. This TCR derives from an adult man with Graves' hyperthyroidism. This rearrangement joins TRBV6-6 to TRBJ2-7, with 7 bases that match TRBD2. The sequenced material came from peripheral blood or thyroid tissue (not recorded which). The CDR3 protein is CASSYPRGAGMAYEQYF. The CDR3 DNA reads as TGTGCCAGCAGTTACCCTAGGGGAGCGGGAATGGCCTACGAGCAGTACTTC.